Below are 22 T cell receptor beta chains sequenced from a single sample in a study of blood T cell repertoires in COVID-19. Generated by immunoSEQ multiplex PCR, the TCRdb table keeps only in-frame clones and is missing some. This table holds roughly 300,000 clones, roughly 90% found once. The specimen was peripheral blood. Receptors originate from a man younger than 30 who had recovered from COVID-19.

This chain connects TRBV2 to TRBJ1-5; D gene unclear. This CDR3 region has 13 residues. Germline V gives CDR1 SNHLY, CDR2 FYNNEI. The V end was cut by 6 bases, the J end by 4 bases, with 10 bases between. CDR3 residues: CASRRFGNQPQHF. As DNA, the CDR3 is TGTGCCAGCAGGAGGTTCGGGAATCAGCCCCAGCATTTT.

The chain links TRBV28 to TRBJ1-1; TRBD1 might be the D (6 bases). The V and J ends lost 4 bases and 1 base respectively, with 16 bases between them. CDR3 length: 16 residues. The V gene's germline CDR1 is MDHEN and CDR2 SYDVKM. The CDR3 DNA is TGTGCCAGCAGTTCCCCTACAGCCAGGGGGAACACTGAAGCTTTCTTT. This translates into CASSSPTARGNTEAFF. Complete variable domain (other parts from reference TRBV28 and TRBJ1-1): DVKVTQSSRYLVKRTGEKVFLECVQDMDHENMFWYRQDPGLGLRLIYFSYDVKMKEKGDIPEGYSVSREKKERFSLILESASTNQTSMYLCASSSPTARGNTEAFFGQGTRLTVV.

This chain joins TRBV5-1 and TRBJ2-7; no reliable D call. V gave up 4 bases and J gave up 2 bases, with 10 bases separating them. This CDR3 has 13 amino acids. CDR1 and CDR2 from the germline V gene are SGHRS and YFSETQ. The CDR3 coding sequence is TGCGCCAGCAGCCCTGCGGCGGCCTACGAGCAGTACTTC. Protein product: CASSPAAAYEQYF.

V is TRBV5-1 and J is TRBJ2-1; the match to TRBD1 covers 9 bases. Trimming removed 7 bases from V and 6 bases from J; junction bases left unmatched: 8. The CDR3 is 14 amino acids. The germline V gene encodes CDR1 SGHRS and CDR2 YFSETQ. CDR3 loop: CASRWGTGLNEQFF. CDR3 bases: TGCGCCAGCCGGTGGGGGACAGGGCTCAATGAGCAGTTCTTC.

This chain uses TRBV9 with TRBJ1-2, with 12 nucleotides matching TRBD1. Germline V gives CDR1 SGDLS, CDR2 YYNGEE. This CDR3 has 16 residues. Trimming cost V 0 bases and J 4 bases; bases outside gene matches: 4. This CDR3 reads CASSVGGTGGVYGYTF. The CDR3 coding sequence is TGTGCCAGCAGCGTAGGTGGGACAGGGGGCGTCTATGGCTACACCTTC.

The chain has TRBV18 and TRBJ2-7; 7 positions match TRBD1. The V gene's germline CDR1 is KGHSH and CDR2 LQKENI. The V segment lost 2 bases and the J segment 5 bases; nucleotides outside the gene matches: 0. The CDR3 is 12 amino acids. The DNA for the CDR3 is TGTGCCAGCTCACCAACAGGGGACGAGCAGTACTTC. It yields the protein CASSPTGDEQYF.

This clone was picked up one time. The genes are TRBV27 and TRBJ2-5; D is possibly TRBD2 (6 bases). The V gene's germline CDR1 is MNHEY and CDR2 SMNVEV (reference sequence). V lost 6 bases and J 5 bases, leaving 19 bases between the germline ends. The CDR3 extends over 15 amino acids. CDR3 bases: TGTGCCAGCAGCCCCCTTGGAGGGAGGACCGAGACCCAGTACTTC. It is translated as CASSPLGGRTETQYF.

The genes are TRBV5-6 and TRBJ2-2, with TRBD1 as a possible D gene (5 bases). This CDR3 is built from 15 residues. Germline-derived CDR1 and CDR2 are SGHDT and YYEEEE. V lost 2 bases and J 2 bases, leaving 10 bases between the germline ends. CDR3 coding DNA: TGTGCCAGCAGCTTTCGGACATTCAACACCGGGGAGCTGTTTTTT. Translation: CASSFRTFNTGELFF.

V gene TRBV27 combines with J gene TRBJ2-7, with D possibly being TRBD1 (6 bases). Trimming removed 6 bases at V and 3 bases at J, with 15 bases between. This CDR3 is built from 14 residues. Germline V gene sequence: CDR1 MNHEY, CDR2 SMNVEV (reference sequence). The CDR3 DNA reads TGTGCCAGCAGCCAGGGGCAAGTGCTCTACGAGCAGTACTTC. Its protein product is CASSQGQVLYEQYF.

This chain links TRBV5-5 with TRBJ1-2, with TRBD1 as a possible D gene (6 bases). Germline loops: CDR1 SGHKS, CDR2 YYEKEE (reference sequence). V lost 4 bases, J lost 8 bases, and 18 bases lay in between. The CDR3 is 14 residues long. The CDR3 sequence is CASSDTGTSEGYTF. The CDR3 DNA reads TGTGCCAGCAGCGATACCGGGACATCGGAGGGCTACACCTTC.

The V call is TRBV19, the J call TRBJ1-2; D gene uncertain. This CDR3 is 15 amino acids long. Germline loops: CDR1 LNHDA, CDR2 SQIVND (reference sequence). The V and J ends lost 0 bases and 0 bases respectively, with 8 bases between them. The CDR3, as DNA: TGTGCCAGTAGTATAGAGTGGCCAGCTAACTATGGCTACACCTTC. Amino acids: CASSIEWPANYGYTF.

This sequence joins TRBV4-1 and TRBJ1-3; 7 positions match TRBD1. Losses at the gene ends were 3 bases for V and 0 bases for J; bases not matched to a gene: 5. CDR1 MGHRA and CDR2 YSYEKL come from the germline V gene. This CDR3 has 16 residues. The CDR3 DNA follows: TGCGCCAGCAGCCAGGGTGGGACAGACTCTGGAAACACCATATATTTT. Its translation: CASSQGGTDSGNTIYF.

The V gene is TRBV7-7, the J gene TRBJ2-1, with TRBD2 identical over 11 bases. Germline V gene sequence: CDR1 SSHAT, CDR2 FNYEAQ (reference sequence). The CDR3 runs 16 residues. J gave up 9 bases and V 4 bases, and 11 bases lay outside the gene matches. This CDR3 is CASSWGIAGGPSEQFF. DNA of the CDR3: TGTGCCAGCAGCTGGGGCATAGCGGGAGGGCCAAGTGAGCAGTTCTTC.

The chain carries TRBV6-5 and TRBJ2-7; 8 bases align to TRBD1. The CDR3 is 13 amino acids. The V gene end was trimmed by 6 bases and the J gene end by 2 bases; junction bases not matched to a gene: 3. Per germline, CDR1 MNHEY and CDR2 SVGAGI. The CDR3 DNA reads TGTGCCAGCAGGGCAGGGGGCCCCTACGAGCAGTACTTC. Protein sequence: CASRAGGPYEQYF.

This chain joins TRBV20-1 and TRBJ1-5; 7 bases are shared with TRBD1. The germline V gene encodes CDR1 DFQATT and CDR2 SNEGSKA (reference sequence). This CDR3 contains 16 residues. V gave up 3 bases and J gave up 0 bases; unmatched junction bases: 8. The CDR3 bases are TGCAGTGCTAGTGTAGGGGACAGATATAGCAATCAGCCCCAGCATTTT. Protein product: CSASVGDRYSNQPQHF.

This clone was recorded a few times. V usage is TRBV4-1 and J usage is TRBJ1-1; unclear D gene. The CDR3 is 14 amino acids. CDR1 MGHRA and CDR2 YSYEKL come from the germline V gene. The germline V and J ends were trimmed by 0 bases and 1 base, with 6 bases remaining between them. The CDR3 DNA is TGCGCCAGCAGCCAAGATAGCAAGAACACTGAAGCTTTCTTT. This encodes CASSQDSKNTEAFF.

The chain links TRBV5-1 to TRBJ1-3; a possible D gene is TRBD1 (6 bases). Germline V CDR1 and CDR2: SGHRS, YFSETQ. The ends were cut back, 0 bases at V and 4 bases at J, with 11 bases in the middle. The length of the CDR3 is 15 residues. The CDR3: CASSLATDRGNTIYF. In DNA form, the CDR3 reads TGCGCCAGCAGCTTGGCCACCGACAGGGGAAACACCATATATTTT.

This chain joins TRBV6-6 and TRBJ2-1, with 14 nucleotides matching TRBD2. CDR3 size: 15 residues. The V and J ends lost 10 bases and 7 bases, in that order; junction bases with no gene match: 9. CDR1 and CDR2 from the germline V gene are MNHNY and SVGAGI (reference sequence). The CDR3 loop reads CATTGTSGSWNEQFF. The CDR3 DNA sequence: TGTGCCACCACCGGGACTAGCGGGAGTTGGAATGAGCAGTTCTTC.

The chain is built from TRBV23-1 and TRBJ1-1, with TRBD1 as a possible D gene (6 bases). TRBV23-1 is labeled an ORF, and its function is uncertain. The CDR3 runs 15 residues. V was trimmed by 3 bases and J by 4 bases, leaving 15 bases between them. The CDR3 nucleotides read TGCGCCAGCAGTCAGGTCCTACAGGGATGCACTGAAGCTTTCTTT. It specifies CASSQVLQGCTEAFF.

The chain links TRBV25-1 to TRBJ2-5; 7 nucleotides agree with TRBD2. CDR1 and CDR2 from the germline V gene are MGHDK and SYGVNS. The J segment lost 2 bases and the V segment lost 8 bases, leaving 8 bases of the junction unmatched. The length of the CDR3 is 14 residues. CDR3 loop: CASEGPGLQETQYF. The CDR3 coding sequence is TGTGCCAGCGAGGGACCGGGACTACAAGAGACCCAGTACTTC.

Note on this clone: The same CDR3 also results from other DNA sequences found in this sample. The V gene is TRBV2, the J gene TRBJ1-2, with D hard to call. This CDR3 has 14 residues. Trimming removed 3 bases at V and 0 bases at J, with 8 bases between. Germline values: CDR1 SNHLY, CDR2 FYNNEI. CDR3 sequence reads: CASSDPRANYGYTF. In nucleotides, the CDR3 is TGTGCCAGCAGTGACCCACGGGCTAACTATGGCTACACCTTC.

This clone was counted once. The CDR3 loop is CASSGLAGDYEQYF. CDR3 nucleotides: TGTGCCAGCAGTGGGTTAGCGGGAGACTACGAGCAGTACTTC. The genes are TRBV2 and TRBJ2-7; 9 bases are shared with TRBD2. This CDR3 is built from 14 residues. CDR1 is SNHLY and CDR2 is FYNNEI in the germline V gene. V shed 4 bases, J shed 3 bases, and the junction held 4 bases outside the gene matches.